A single sample is the source of the 29 T cell receptor beta chains below, sequenced in a study of blood T cells in healthy people across ages. A second PCR of roughly 7 to 11 cycles used a sample-barcoded 5' primer and a J-beta primer mix. TCRdb reprocessed the 5' RACE reads with MiXCR, giving one entry per CDR3 protein. The sample contains 800,000 to 950,000 distinct CDR3 sequences, under 50% of which appear only once. Specimen: blood. These receptor sequences come from a man aged 25-40 years in good health.

The V gene is TRBV4-1, the J gene TRBJ2-7; TRBD2 matches 11 bases. CDR1 is MGHRA and CDR2 is YSYEKL in the germline V gene. The CDR3 spans 15 residues. With 5 bases clipped from V and 1 base from J, the junction kept 4 bases outside the gene matches. CDR3 residues: CASSSGLAVSYEQYF. The CDR3 DNA is TGCGCCAGCAGCTCGGGACTAGCGGTGTCCTACGAGCAGTACTTC.

For this clonotype: Just one base apart from a much larger clone, this may be a read error. V usage is TRBV4-2 and J usage is TRBJ1-4; tentative D call: TRBD1 (5 bases). V lost 4 bases and J 7 bases, leaving 16 bases between the germline ends. CDR3 size: 15 residues. CDR1 and CDR2 from the germline V gene are LGHNA and YNFKEQ. DNA of the CDR3: TGTGCCAGCAGCCGCGCACAGGAAGTCGTTGAAAAACTGTTTTTT. Its translation is CASSRAQEVVEKLFF.

Turning to this clonotype: Its ends do not fully match the called genes, so a read error is possible. The V and J genes are TRBV5-6 and TRBJ2-7; 14 positions agree with TRBD2. CDR1 is SGHDT, CDR2 YYEEEE, per germline. This CDR3 is 16 amino acids long. CDR3 nucleotides: TGTGCCAGCACGCGGATCGGACTAGCGGGGGGTTACGGGCAGTACTTC. Its protein is CASTRIGLAGGYGQYF.

In the case of this clonotype: Possible read error: a much larger clone is one base away. The chain joins TRBV6-2 or TRBV6-3 to TRBJ2-5; no definite D call. The germline V gene has CDR1 MNHEY and CDR2 SVGEGT. This CDR3 spans 11 amino acids. The CDR3 sequence: CAGSKKKTQYF. CDR3 bases: TGTGCCGGCAGTAAGAAGAAGACCCAGTACTTC.

This chain connects TRBV29-1 to TRBJ2-3; no clear D. The germline V gene has CDR1 SQVTM and CDR2 ANQGSEA. This CDR3 has 12 residues. V lost 7 bases, J lost 4 bases, and 12 bases lay in between. CDR3 DNA: TGCAGCGCTACTAAAAACGCAGATACGCAGTATTTT. Protein product: CSATKNADTQYF.

The rearrangement joins TRBV6-2 or TRBV6-3 to TRBJ1-4; D not resolved. Between the trimmed V and J ends, which lost 4 bases and 3 bases, there was a span of 15 bases. The V gene's germline CDR1 is MNHEY and CDR2 SVGEGT. This CDR3 has 16 residues. CDR3 sequence reads: CASSSASPVPNEKLFF. The DNA for the CDR3 is TGTGCCAGCAGTTCGGCGAGCCCAGTCCCTAATGAAAAACTGTTTTTT.

The V and J genes are TRBV21-1 and TRBJ1-4. TRBV21-1 is listed as a pseudogene. The CDR3 runs to 15 residues. The chain's CDR3 is CASSKAGSLGEKLFF. The CDR3 nucleotides read TGTGCCAGCAGCAAAGCGGGCAGCCTTGGTGAAAAACTGTTTTTT.

The rearrangement joins TRBV5-1 to TRBJ2-1; 12 nucleotides match TRBD2. The ends lost 3 bases at V and 8 bases at J; junction bases unmatched: 12. CDR3 length equals 17 residues. Germline CDR1 SGHRS, CDR2 YFSETQ. The CDR3 sequence: CASSSEPSGGAADEQFF. The CDR3 DNA reads as TGCGCCAGCAGCTCGGAACCTAGCGGGGGGGCAGCAGATGAGCAGTTCTTC.

CDR3 region: CSARDRVLSTDTQYF. In DNA, the CDR3 is TGCAGTGCTAGAGATCGCGTTTTAAGCACAGATACGCAGTATTTT. The chain uses TRBV20-1 and TRBJ2-3; D is uncertain. CDR1 and CDR2 from the germline V gene are DFQATT and SNEGSKA (reference sequence). This CDR3 comprises 15 residues. The V and J ends lost 0 bases and 0 bases respectively, with 10 bases between them.

The table lists this clonotype with many counts. The chain links TRBV6-2 or TRBV6-3 to TRBJ2-7; a weak D match, TRBD1 (6 bases). The CDR3 is 14 amino acids. V shed 4 bases and J shed 5 bases, with 15 bases lying between them. In germline, CDR1 is MNHEY, CDR2 SVGEGT. Written as DNA, the CDR3 is TGTGCCAGCAGTTCCCGACAGGAGGTTAACGAGCAGTACTTC. It is translated as CASSSRQEVNEQYF.

The rearrangement joins TRBV6-1 to TRBJ1-1, with TRBD1 matching 9 bases. This CDR3 contains 12 residues. The germline V gene has CDR1 MNHNS and CDR2 SASEGT. After removal of 6 bases from V and 11 bases from J, the junction contained 7 bases not matched to a gene. The CDR3 DNA sequence: TGTGCCAGCAGGGACAGGGGAATAATGGCTTTCTTT. Encoded protein: CASRDRGIMAFF.

This clonotype was observed a few times. The rearrangement links TRBV11-3 to TRBJ1-4, with no clear D. The germline V gene has CDR1 SGHNT and CDR2 YENEEA. V lost 4 bases to trimming and J lost 6 bases, with 15 bases between them. CDR3 length equals 15 residues. This chain's CDR3 is CASSWSFGEDEKLFF. CDR3 in DNA: TGTGCCAGCAGCTGGTCCTTCGGAGAGGATGAAAAACTGTTTTTT.

In regard to this clonotype: The junction departs from germline at one end; a sequencing error may be responsible. The J gene is TRBJ2-6, the V gene TRBV27; D is possibly TRBD1 (5 bases). The CDR3 totals 16 residues. Germline CDR1 reads MNHEY; CDR2 reads SMNVEV (reference sequence). CDR3 nucleotides: TGTGCCAGCAGTCTCGTGACAGCCTCTGGGGCCAACGTCCTGATTTTC. It yields the protein CASSLVTASGANVLIF.

The chain is built from TRBV29-1 and TRBJ2-4; the D is unclear. V lost 1 base, J lost 13 bases, and 11 bases lay in between. The CDR3 totals 11 residues. CDR1 and CDR2 (germline): SQVTM, ANQGSEA. The CDR3 here is CSVEGSGEQYF. In DNA, the CDR3 is TGCAGCGTTGAAGGATCGGGTGAGCAGTACTTC.

The chain employs TRBV10-3 and TRBJ2-2, with D tentatively TRBD1 (7 bases). Germline loops: CDR1 ENHRY, CDR2 SYGVKD. Trimming removed 10 bases from V and 2 bases from J, with 14 bases in between. CDR3 length: 14 residues. The CDR3 sequence is CASGGDSNTGELFF. DNA of the CDR3: TGTGCCAGCGGCGGGGACAGCAACACCGGGGAGCTGTTTTTT.

The genes are TRBV29-1 and TRBJ2-3, with 8 bases lining up with TRBD1. Per germline, CDR1 SQVTM and CDR2 ANQGSEA. CDR3 length: 14 amino acids. Trimming removed 6 bases from V and 2 bases from J; junction bases left unmatched: 7. CDR3 in amino acids: CSVEDRAHTDTQYF. In nucleotides, the CDR3 is TGCAGCGTGGAGGACAGGGCGCACACAGATACGCAGTATTTT.

This clonotype was counted a few times. V gene TRBV11-2 combines with J gene TRBJ2-3, with D maybe TRBD2 (7 bases). The CDR3 has 17 residues. Germline V CDR1 and CDR2: SGHAT, FQNNGV. V was trimmed by 8 bases and J by 0 bases, leaving 21 bases between them. The CDR3 DNA reads TGTGCCAGCCGGGCTTACTCGGGGGGCTCTAGCACAGATACGCAGTATTTT. Translating it yields CASRAYSGGSSTDTQYF.

This clonotype has a handful of counts. The chain joins TRBV2 to TRBJ2-1; D unresolved. This CDR3 region has 11 residues. The germline CDR1 and CDR2 sequences are SNHLY and FYNNEI. Trimming took 8 bases from V and 2 from J, leaving 4 bases between them. The CDR3 DNA follows: TGTGCCAGCGCTGCCTACAATGAGCAGTTCTTC. Protein sequence: CASAAYNEQFF.

This clonotype was found a few times. J is TRBJ2-5 and V is TRBV7-9; D is unresolved. This CDR3 spans 11 amino acids. CDR1 and CDR2 (germline): SEHNR, FQNEAQ (reference sequence). V lost 7 bases to trimming and J lost 2 bases, with 5 bases between them. CDR3 nucleotides: TGTGCCAGCACCGATCAAGAGACCCAGTACTTC. This translates into CASTDQETQYF.

This chain joins TRBV7-2 and TRBJ2-3, with a tentative D call TRBD2 (6 bases). There are 17 residues in the CDR3. Per the germline V gene, CDR1 is SGHTA and CDR2 is FQGNSA. Trimming removed 8 bases at V and 0 bases at J, with 21 bases between. CDR3 DNA sequence: TGTGCCAGCTTAGTTGGTAGCGGTGGGACTAGCACAGATACGCAGTATTTT. This encodes CASLVGSGGTSTDTQYF.

This clonotype was counted only a few times. DNA for the CDR3: TGTGCCAGCAGTGCCCGACTAGCGTTCGACTACAATGAGCAGTTCTTC. Translated, it gives CASSARLAFDYNEQFF. The chain employs TRBV27 and TRBJ2-1; 8 bases map to TRBD2. This CDR3 has 16 residues. Germline assignment: CDR1 MNHEY and CDR2 SMNVEV (reference sequence). V lost 5 bases to trimming and J lost 3 bases; unmatched junction nucleotides: 9.

The gene calls are TRBV7-2 and TRBJ2-7, with D perhaps TRBD1 or TRBD2 (6 bases each). CDR1 is SGHTA, CDR2 FQGNSA, per germline. The CDR3 spans 16 residues. V dropped 5 bases and J dropped 1 base, with 18 bases sitting between them. The CDR3: CASSEGGSPSSYEQYF. The CDR3 DNA reads TGTGCCAGCAGCGAAGGGGGGTCTCCTTCTTCCTACGAGCAGTACTTC.

V gene TRBV9 combines with J gene TRBJ1-2, with a possible D match to TRBD1 (6 bases). The CDR3 loop spans 14 amino acids. Between the trimmed V and J ends, which lost 4 bases and 8 bases, there was a span of 18 bases. Germline V gene lookup returns CDR1 SGDLS and CDR2 YYNGEE. The CDR3 loop is CASSPHQQGRGYTF. CDR3 nucleotide sequence: TGTGCCAGCAGCCCGCACCAACAGGGTCGAGGCTACACCTTC.

This chain links TRBV12-3 or TRBV12-4 with TRBJ2-5; 8 positions agree with TRBD2. With 5 bases clipped from V and 1 base from J, the junction kept 3 bases outside the gene matches. The CDR3 is made up of 14 amino acids. For the CDR3, the DNA is TGTGCCAGCAGTAGGGGACTAGGCCAAGAGACCCAGTACTTC. Translated: CASSRGLGQETQYF.

The V and J genes are TRBV7-3 and TRBJ1-6, with 7 nucleotides matching TRBD1. The CDR3 has 14 amino acids. Germline CDR1 and CDR2: SGHTA and FQGTGA. The V gene end was trimmed by 5 bases and the J gene end by 8 bases; junction bases not matched to a gene: 6. The CDR3 loop reads CASSAQGWDSPLHF. The CDR3 DNA follows: TGTGCCAGCAGCGCACAGGGGTGGGATTCACCCCTCCACTTT.

The chain links TRBV11-3 to TRBJ1-1; the D gene is possibly TRBD1 (5 bases). In germline, CDR1 is SGHNT, CDR2 YENEEA. This CDR3 has 15 residues. The V and J ends lost 5 bases and 2 bases respectively, with 15 bases between them. The chain's CDR3 is CASSPVPGPNTEAFF. CDR3 nucleotides: TGTGCCAGCAGCCCTGTCCCGGGACCTAACACTGAAGCTTTCTTT.

The rearrangement joins TRBV7-8 to TRBJ2-4; D is perhaps TRBD1 or TRBD2 (6 bases each). CDR1 and CDR2 (germline): SGHVS, FQNEAQ. V lost 2 bases and J 13 bases, leaving 21 bases between the germline ends. This CDR3 has 15 amino acids. The CDR3 DNA is TGTGCCAGCAGCTTAAGTGTAGCAGGGGCTCGGGAGCAGTACTTC. This translates into CASSLSVAGAREQYF.

This clonotype appeared a few times. V gene TRBV4-1 combines with J gene TRBJ2-1; TRBD2 might be the D (6 bases). The germline gives CDR1 MGHRA, CDR2 YSYEKL. This CDR3 has 15 amino acids. Trimming removed 0 bases from V and 4 bases from J, with 10 bases in between. CDR3 DNA: TGCGCCAGCAGCCAAGATCTGCGGGGTTACAATGAGCAGTTCTTC. Translation gives CASSQDLRGYNEQFF.

The CDR3 coding sequence is TGTGCCAGCAGCTTAGAGACCTTTAATGAAAAACTGTTTTTT. The encoded protein is CASSLETFNEKLFF. The chain joins TRBV7-2 to TRBJ1-4; D ambiguous. CDR1 is SGHTA and CDR2 is FQGNSA in the germline V gene. V was trimmed by 1 base and J by 4 bases, leaving 7 bases between them. The CDR3 has 14 residues.